This TCR beta chain was identified during a study of CD8+CD57+ T cells in acquired aplastic anemia (dated by TCRdb to about 2018). Study-level background: A CD8+CD57+ expansion meant a frequency higher than the mean frequency seen in healthy subjects.

The patients picked for sequencing were ones in whom flow cytometry had shown an expansion of CD8+CD57+ cells. For a sixth of the 12 patients who had sufficient cells, CD8+CD57+ effector memory cells were also sequenced. Every patient had severe acquired aplastic anemia, diagnosed using the International Study of Aplastic Anemia and Agranulocytosis and Camitta criteria. Patients had received no therapy at the time of blood sampling. Bead enrichment of CD8+CD57+ cells gave a mean DNA yield of about 1.6 ug. The study deep-sequenced TCR repertoires of sorted CD4+ and CD8+ blood T cells from severe aplastic anemia patients and healthy subjects. Patients were enrolled under clinicaltrials.gov protocols 00001620, 01623167, 00001397, 00071045, 00081523 and 00961064 in the USA. Ficoll-Paque density gradient centrifugation was used to isolate peripheral blood mononuclear cells. What the study reported, not specific to this receptor: In patients, diversity was decreased in CD8+CD57+ cells compared with the total CD4+ and CD8+ cell pools. No significant difference in CD8+ Simpson's diversity was found between patients and healthy controls (P=0.060). Roughly 30 CD8+ CDR3 sequences were shared between patients and controls but appeared highly expressed in patients and within their immunodominant clones.

This clonotype came up once. The antigen it binds to is not known. Base qualities are missing; no much larger clone stands one base away. One read alone lends weak support. Genomic DNA was used as template for profiling of TCR beta VDJ combinations and CDR3 sequences. TCR repertoire sequencing was run on an Illumina HiSeq 2000. The published analysis was carried out like this. Repertoire assessment relied on Simpson's diversity index, CDR3 size and DJ length profiles, and TRBV/TRBJ rearrangement plots. Whichever DNA sequence was most abundant in the deep sequencing data was defined as the immunodominant clone. CDR3 amino acid sequences were checked for sharing across subjects and were also compared against the VDJdb database and published repertoires. TCRdb redid the processing of the public reads, applying fastp at Q25 and MiXCR, and retained in-frame beta chains. Records with the same CDR3 protein are collapsed into one entry carrying the most frequent genes and DNA. TCRdb's processing, not the authors', yielded these V and J calls. The sample table holds roughly 17,000 distinct CDR3 sequences, of which approximately 40% were seen once. In total, the top ten clones hold around 86% of the sample.

The germline V gene specifies MNHNS as CDR1 and SASEGT as CDR2. Trimming removed 7 bases from V and 4 bases from J, leaving 13 bases between the germline ends. The CDR3, from cysteine to phenylalanine, totals 13 residues. The sequence is cut down to CDR3 DNA, 39 bases in frame from base 1. The chain was built from TRBV6-1 and TRBJ1-1; the best D guess is TRBD1, with 5 bases matching. The clonotype comes from a human donor with aplastic anemia. Material for sequencing was CD8+CD57+ T cells sorted from PBMCs. Sample cell subset or site, as interpreted from the label and publication: bead-enriched CD8+CD57+ effector memory T cells from SAA patients. The nucleotide sequence is TGTGCCAGCACGATCCAGGGTGGCACTGAAGCTTTCTTT. This codes for CASTIQGGTEAFF.